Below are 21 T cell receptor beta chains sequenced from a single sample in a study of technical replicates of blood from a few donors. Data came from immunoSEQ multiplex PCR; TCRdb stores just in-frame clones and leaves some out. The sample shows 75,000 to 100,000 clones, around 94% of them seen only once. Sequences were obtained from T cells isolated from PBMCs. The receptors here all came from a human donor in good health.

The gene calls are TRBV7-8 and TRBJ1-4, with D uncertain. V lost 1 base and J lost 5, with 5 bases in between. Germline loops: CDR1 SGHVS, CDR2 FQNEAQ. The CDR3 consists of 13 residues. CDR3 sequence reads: CASSLVANEKLFF. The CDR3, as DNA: TGTGCCAGCAGCTTAGTAGCAAATGAAAAACTGTTTTTT. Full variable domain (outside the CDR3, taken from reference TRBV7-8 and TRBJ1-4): GAGVSQSPRYKVAKRGQDVALRCDPISGHVSLFWYQQALGQGPEFLTYFQNEAQLDKSGLPSDRFFAERPEGSVSTLKIQRTQQEDSAVYLCASSLVANEKLFFGSGTQLSVL.

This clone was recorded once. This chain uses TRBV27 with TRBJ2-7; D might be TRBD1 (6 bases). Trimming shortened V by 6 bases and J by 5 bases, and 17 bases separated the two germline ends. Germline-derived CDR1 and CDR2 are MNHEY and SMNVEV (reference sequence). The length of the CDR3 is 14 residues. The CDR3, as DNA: TGTGCCAGCAGCCCACCCGGGACATCCGACGAGCAGTACTTC. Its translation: CASSPPGTSDEQYF.

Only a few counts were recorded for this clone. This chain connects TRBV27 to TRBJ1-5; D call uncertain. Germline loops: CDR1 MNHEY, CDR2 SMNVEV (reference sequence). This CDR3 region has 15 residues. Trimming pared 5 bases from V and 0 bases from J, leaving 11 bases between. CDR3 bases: TGTGCCAGCAGTCTTACGGGGTATAGCAATCAGCCCCAGCATTTT. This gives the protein CASSLTGYSNQPQHF.

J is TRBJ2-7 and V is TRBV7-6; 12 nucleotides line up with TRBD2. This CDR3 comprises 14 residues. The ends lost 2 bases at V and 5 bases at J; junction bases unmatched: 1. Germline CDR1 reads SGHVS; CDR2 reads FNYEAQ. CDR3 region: CASSLSSGRDEQYF. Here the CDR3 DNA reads TGTGCCAGCAGCTTATCTAGCGGGAGGGACGAGCAGTACTTC.

The CDR3 DNA follows: TGTGCCAGCAGCTTCCCAGTTAGCGGGGAGTTGCCCAATGAGCAGTTCTTC. Its translation: CASSFPVSGELPNEQFF. This chain links TRBV7-6 with TRBJ2-1; 8 nucleotides agree with TRBD2. Per the germline V gene, CDR1 is SGHVS and CDR2 is FNYEAQ. CDR3 size: 17 residues. The V segment lost 3 bases and the J segment 6 bases; nucleotides outside the gene matches: 13. The complete variable domain, with remaining parts taken from reference TRBV7-6 and TRBJ2-1, reads GAGVSQSPRYKVTKRGQDVALRCDPISGHVSLYWYRQALGQGPEFLTYFNYEAQQDKSGLPNDRFSAERPEGSISTLTIQRTEQRDSAMYRCASSFPVSGELPNEQFFGPGTRLTVL.

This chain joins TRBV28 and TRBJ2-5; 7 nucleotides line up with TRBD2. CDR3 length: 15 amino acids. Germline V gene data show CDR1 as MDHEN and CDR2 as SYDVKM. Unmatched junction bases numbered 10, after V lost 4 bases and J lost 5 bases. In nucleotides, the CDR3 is TGTGCCAGCAGTTGGGGCGGGGGATTGAAGGAGACCCAGTACTTC. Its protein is CASSWGGGLKETQYF.

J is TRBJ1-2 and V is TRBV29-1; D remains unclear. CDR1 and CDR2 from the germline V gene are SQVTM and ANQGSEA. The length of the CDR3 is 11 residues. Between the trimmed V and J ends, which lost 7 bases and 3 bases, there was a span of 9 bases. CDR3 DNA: TGCAGCGCCCGAGTAGACTATGGCTACACCTTC. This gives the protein CSARVDYGYTF.

The CDR3 protein is CASRKGLAGSPYEQYF. CDR3 DNA sequence: TGTGCCAGCAGAAAGGGACTAGCGGGTTCCCCCTACGAGCAGTACTTC. The genes are TRBV2 and TRBJ2-7, with TRBD2 identical over 12 bases. CDR3 size: 16 residues. Germline values: CDR1 SNHLY, CDR2 FYNNEI. V shed 6 bases and J 2 bases; nucleotides not matched to a gene: 8.

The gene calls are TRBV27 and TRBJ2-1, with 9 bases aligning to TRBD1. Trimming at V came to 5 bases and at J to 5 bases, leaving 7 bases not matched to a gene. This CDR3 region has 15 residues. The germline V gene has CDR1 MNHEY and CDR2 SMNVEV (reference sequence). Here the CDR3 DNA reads TGTGCCAGCAGTACTTACCGGACAGGGGACAATGAGCAGTTCTTC. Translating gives CASSTYRTGDNEQFF.

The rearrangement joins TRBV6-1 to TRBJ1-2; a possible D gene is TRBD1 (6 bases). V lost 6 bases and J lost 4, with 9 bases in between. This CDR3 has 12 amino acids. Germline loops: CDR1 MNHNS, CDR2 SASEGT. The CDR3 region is CASRRGTYGYTF. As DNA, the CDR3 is TGTGCCAGCAGGAGGGGGACCTATGGCTACACCTTC.

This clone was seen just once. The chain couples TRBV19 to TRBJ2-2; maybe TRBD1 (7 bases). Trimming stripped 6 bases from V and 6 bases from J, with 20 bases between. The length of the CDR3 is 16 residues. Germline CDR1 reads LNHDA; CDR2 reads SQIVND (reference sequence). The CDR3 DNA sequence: TGTGCCAGTAGCCTCCGAATGACAGGGAGGTCCGGGGAGCTGTTTTTT. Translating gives CASSLRMTGRSGELFF.

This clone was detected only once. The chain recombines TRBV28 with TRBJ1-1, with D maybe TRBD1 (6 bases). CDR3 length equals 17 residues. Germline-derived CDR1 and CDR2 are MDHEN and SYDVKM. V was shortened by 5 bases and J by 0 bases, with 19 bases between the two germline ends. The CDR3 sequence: CASSTSGGWDMNTEAFF. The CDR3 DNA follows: TGTGCCAGCAGTACCTCAGGAGGTTGGGACATGAACACTGAAGCTTTCTTT.

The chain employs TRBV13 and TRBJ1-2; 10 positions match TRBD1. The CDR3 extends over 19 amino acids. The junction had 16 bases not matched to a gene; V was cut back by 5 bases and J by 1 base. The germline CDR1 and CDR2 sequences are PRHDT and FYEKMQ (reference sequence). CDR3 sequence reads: CASSPRNRDRGDINYGYTF. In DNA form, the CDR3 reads TGTGCCAGCAGCCCTAGGAACCGGGACAGGGGTGACATTAACTATGGCTACACCTTC. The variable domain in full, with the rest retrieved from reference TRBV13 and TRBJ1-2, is AAGVIQSPRHLIKEKRETATLKCYPIPRHDTVYWYQQGPGQDPQFLISFYEKMQSDKGSIPDRFSAQQFSDYHSELNMSSLELGDSALYFCASSPRNRDRGDINYGYTFGSGTRLTVV.

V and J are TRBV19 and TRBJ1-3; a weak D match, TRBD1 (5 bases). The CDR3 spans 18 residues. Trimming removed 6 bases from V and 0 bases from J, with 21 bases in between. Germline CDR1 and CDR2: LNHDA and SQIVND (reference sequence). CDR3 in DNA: TGTGCCAGTAGCCTTCCGGCGGGGACGCCTATCTCTGGAAACACCATATATTTT. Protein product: CASSLPAGTPISGNTIYF. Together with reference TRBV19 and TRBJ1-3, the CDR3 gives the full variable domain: DGGITQSPKYLFRKEGQNVTLSCEQNLNHDAMYWYRQDPGQGLRLIYYSQIVNDFQKGDIAEGYSVSREKKESFPLTVTSAQKNPTAFYLCASSLPAGTPISGNTIYFGEGSWLTVV.

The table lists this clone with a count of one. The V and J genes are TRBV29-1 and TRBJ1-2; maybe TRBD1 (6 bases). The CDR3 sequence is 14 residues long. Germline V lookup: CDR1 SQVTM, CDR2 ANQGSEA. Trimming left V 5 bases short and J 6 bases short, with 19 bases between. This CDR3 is CSVPSMDSSNGYTF. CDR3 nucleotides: TGCAGCGTTCCGAGCATGGACAGCTCCAATGGCTACACCTTC.

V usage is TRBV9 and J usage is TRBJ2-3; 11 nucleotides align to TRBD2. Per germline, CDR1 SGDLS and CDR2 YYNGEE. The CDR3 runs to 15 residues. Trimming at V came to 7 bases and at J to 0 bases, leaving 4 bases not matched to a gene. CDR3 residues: CASGGLAVSTDTQYF. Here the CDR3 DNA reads TGTGCCAGCGGGGGACTAGCGGTGAGCACAGATACGCAGTATTTT.

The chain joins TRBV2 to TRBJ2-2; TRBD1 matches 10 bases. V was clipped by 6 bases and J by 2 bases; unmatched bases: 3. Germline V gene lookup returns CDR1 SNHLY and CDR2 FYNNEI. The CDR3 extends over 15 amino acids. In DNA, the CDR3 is TGTGCCAGCAGCCGGGACAGGGGAAACACCGGGGAGCTGTTTTTT. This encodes CASSRDRGNTGELFF.

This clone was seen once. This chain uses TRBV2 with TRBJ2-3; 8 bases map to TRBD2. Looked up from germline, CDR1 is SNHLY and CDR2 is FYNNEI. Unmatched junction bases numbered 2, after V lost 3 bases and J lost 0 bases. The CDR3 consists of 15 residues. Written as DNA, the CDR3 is TGTGCCAGCAGTGAGCGGGGGGCTAGCACAGATACGCAGTATTTT. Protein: CASSERGASTDTQYF.

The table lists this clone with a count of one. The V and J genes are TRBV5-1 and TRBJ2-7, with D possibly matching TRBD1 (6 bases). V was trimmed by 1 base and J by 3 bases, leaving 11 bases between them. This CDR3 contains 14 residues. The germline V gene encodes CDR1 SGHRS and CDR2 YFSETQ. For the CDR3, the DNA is TGCGCCAGCAGCTTGATCGGGACAAACTACGAGCAGTACTTC. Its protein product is CASSLIGTNYEQYF.

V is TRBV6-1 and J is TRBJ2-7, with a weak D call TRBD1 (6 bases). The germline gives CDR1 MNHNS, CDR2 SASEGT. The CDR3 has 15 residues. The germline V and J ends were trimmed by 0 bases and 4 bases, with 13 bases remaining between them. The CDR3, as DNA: TGTGCCAGCAGTGAAGCGCTGGGTGGGACATACGAGCAGTACTTC. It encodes CASSEALGGTYEQYF.

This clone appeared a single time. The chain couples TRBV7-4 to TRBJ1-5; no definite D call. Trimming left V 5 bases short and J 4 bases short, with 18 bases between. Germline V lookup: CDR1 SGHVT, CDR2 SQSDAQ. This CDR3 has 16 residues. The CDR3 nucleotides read TGTGCCAGCAGCCAAGCGTGCGGGTCGGGGAATCAGCCCCAGCATTTT. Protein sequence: CASSQACGSGNQPQHF.